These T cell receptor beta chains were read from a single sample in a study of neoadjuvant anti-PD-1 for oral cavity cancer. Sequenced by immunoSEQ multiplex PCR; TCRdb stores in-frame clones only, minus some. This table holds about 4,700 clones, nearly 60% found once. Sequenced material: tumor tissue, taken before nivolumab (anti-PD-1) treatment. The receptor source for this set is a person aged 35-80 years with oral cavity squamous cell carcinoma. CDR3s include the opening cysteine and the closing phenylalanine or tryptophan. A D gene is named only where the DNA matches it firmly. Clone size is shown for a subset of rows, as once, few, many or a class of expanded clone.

CASSHLVGEDGYTF TGTGCCAGCAGCCATCTTGTGGGGGAGGATGGCTACACCTTC TRBJ1-2 few TRBV7-9 .
CASGLVAQAGEQYF TGTGCTAGTGGTTTGGTAGCACAAGCAGGGGAGCAGTACTTC TRBJ2-7 few TRBV12-5 .
CSVEDPWTDTQYF TGCAGCGTTGAAGATCCTTGGACAGATACGCAGTATTTT TRBJ2-3 once TRBV29-1 .
CATSRADWDEQFF TGTGCCACCAGCAGAGCCGACTGGGATGAGCAGTTCTTC TRBJ2-1 . TRBV15 .
CASSMGLAGVGEQYF TGTGCCAGCAGCATGGGACTAGCGGGAGTAGGTGAGCAGTACTTC TRBJ2-7 . TRBV5-5 TRBD2
CASSLEGPRGLYRGYTF TGTGCCAGCAGCTTGGAAGGCCCCAGGGGGCTCTACCGTGGCTACACCTTC TRBJ1-2 . TRBV5-4 TRBD1
CASSRKRQGIHNEQFF TGTGCCAGCAGCCGAAAACGACAGGGGATCCACAATGAGCAGTTCTTC TRBJ2-1 . TRBV5-5 TRBD1
CASSDLAGGDYNEQFF TGTGCCAGCAGTGACCTAGCGGGAGGGGATTACAATGAGCAGTTCTTC TRBJ2-1 . TRBV6-4 TRBD2
CSALPNTEAFF TGCAGTGCTCTTCCGAACACTGAAGCTTTCTTT TRBJ1-1 once TRBV20-1 .
CASSLGGWGGYTEAFF TGTGCCAGCAGCTTAGGGGGATGGGGAGGATACACTGAAGCTTTCTTT TRBJ1-1 . TRBV7-9 .
CASKEATTNEKLFF TGTGCCTCGAAAGAGGCAACAACTAATGAAAAACTGTTTTTT TRBJ1-4 . TRBV30 .
CASSQGQHSGVGYTF TGTGCCAGTAGTCAAGGACAGCACAGCGGGGTTGGCTACACCTTC TRBJ1-2 . TRBV19 .
CASSVGKAGWSEAFF TGTGCCAGTAGTGTAGGAAAGGCGGGGTGGTCTGAAGCTTTCTTT TRBJ1-1 once TRBV19 .
CASSVAVSGAQETQYF TGTGCCAGCAGCGTAGCAGTCAGTGGGGCACAAGAGACCCAGTACTTC TRBJ2-5 . TRBV9 .
CASSSQGYTEAFF TGTGCCAGCAGCTCACAGGGTTATACTGAAGCTTTCTTT TRBJ1-1 . TRBV11-1 .
CASSLGQGSLDTEAFF TGCGCCAGCAGCTTGGGACAGGGATCGCTGGACACTGAAGCTTTCTTT TRBJ1-1 . TRBV5-1 TRBD1
CASSEDESYTF TGTGCCAGCAGTGAAGATGAGAGCTACACCTTC TRBJ1-2 . TRBV6-1 .
CASSLAAYSLGELFF TGTGCCAGCAGCTTAGCTGCCTATTCGTTGGGGGAGCTGTTTTTT TRBJ2-2 . TRBV11-2 .
CASSPSSGEGSYEQYF TGTGCCAGCAGCCCAAGCTCGGGGGAGGGCTCCTACGAGCAGTACTTC TRBJ2-7 . TRBV7-3 TRBD2
CAISEGQVGDYGYTF TGTGCCATCAGTGAAGGTCAGGTGGGGGACTATGGCTACACCTTC TRBJ1-2 few TRBV10-3 .
CASSVAGAWSYNEQFF TGTGCCAGCAGTGTCGCGGGAGCGTGGTCCTACAATGAGCAGTTCTTC TRBJ2-1 . TRBV6-1 TRBD2
CASSLRGYEQYF TGTGCCAGCAGCTTACGGGGGTACGAGCAGTACTTC TRBJ2-7 few TRBV7-9 .
CASTGGATNEKLFF TGCGCCAGTACAGGGGGCGCGACTAATGAAAAACTGTTTTTT TRBJ1-4 few TRBV5-1 TRBD1
CSANGRRPLEQYF TGCAGCGCAAATGGGCGACGTCCCCTCGAGCAGTACTTC TRBJ2-7 . TRBV29-1 .
CASSEDVDFSYEQYF TGTGCCAGCAGTGAAGATGTTGACTTCTCCTACGAGCAGTACTTC TRBJ2-7 once TRBV6-1 .
CASRPPRQDTQYF TGTGCCAGTAGACCTCCAAGGCAAGATACGCAGTATTTT TRBJ2-3 few TRBV19 .
CASSWGLAGGETQYF TGCGCCAGCAGCTGGGGACTAGCGGGAGGGGAGACCCAGTACTTC TRBJ2-5 . TRBV5-1 TRBD2
CASSEKSGSYNEQFF TGTGCCAGCAGTGAGAAATCGGGATCCTACAATGAGCAGTTCTTC TRBJ2-1 . TRBV6-1 .
CASSERQGEGYTF TGTGCCAGTAGTGAGAGACAGGGTGAAGGCTACACCTTC TRBJ1-2 . TRBV2 TRBD1
CASSQPRDRRRSNEKLFF TGTGCCAGCAGTCAACCCCGGGATAGGAGACGGAGTAATGAAAAACTGTTTTTT TRBJ1-4 once TRBV6-8 .
CASSPWLNEKLFF TGTGCCAGCAGTCCTTGGCTTAATGAAAAACTGTTTTTT TRBJ1-4 . TRBV28 .
CASVMEYSGNTIYF TGTGCCAGTGTCATGGAGTACTCTGGAAACACCATATATTTT TRBJ1-3 . TRBV2 .
CASSEQGGNQPQHF TGCGCCAGCAGCGAACAGGGTGGCAATCAGCCCCAGCATTTT TRBJ1-5 . TRBV5-1 .
CASSYSAGNTEAFF TGTGCCAGCAGTTACTCGGCGGGGAACACTGAAGCTTTCTTT TRBJ1-1 . TRBV6-5 .
CASSSTAPYGYTF TGCGCCAGCAGCTCCACAGCTCCCTATGGCTACACCTTC TRBJ1-2 few TRBV5-1 .
CASSIEVSEYEQYF TGTGCCAGCAGTATTGAGGTGTCTGAGTACGAGCAGTACTTC TRBJ2-7 few TRBV6-1 .
CASSAGGTGGLGGYTF TGTGCCAGCAGTGCAGGAGGGACCGGGGGACTCGGCGGCTACACCTTC TRBJ1-2 . TRBV25-1 .
CASRRTSGDYEQYF TGTGCCAGCAGGAGGACTAGCGGGGACTACGAGCAGTACTTC TRBJ2-7 . TRBV6-6 TRBD2
CASSWDREIWQPQYF TGTGCCAGCAGTTGGGACAGGGAAATTTGGCAGCCTCAGTACTTC TRBJ2-4 once TRBV28 TRBD1
CASRRQGVNTEAFF TGTGCCAGTAGACGACAGGGGGTGAACACTGAAGCTTTCTTT TRBJ1-1 few TRBV19 TRBD1
CASSWGDGRYYEQYF TGTGCCAGCAGCTGGGGGGACGGACGTTACTACGAGCAGTACTTC TRBJ2-7 few TRBV5-4 .
CASSESAELSYTF TGTGCCAGCAGTGAATCCGCCGAGCTTTCCTACACCTTC TRBJ1-2 . TRBV2 .
CASSLTSGSSYEQYF TGTGCCAGCAGCCTCACTAGCGGGAGCTCCTACGAGCAGTACTTC TRBJ2-7 . TRBV9 TRBD2